Listed below are T cell receptor beta chains from one sample, sequenced in a study of T-cell memory formation after mild COVID-19. TCRdb re-called the 5' RACE reads through MiXCR, storing one row per CDR3 protein. The data show roughly 160,000 distinct CDR3 sequences, 10% to 15% seen once. The sample consisted of PBMCs or a T cell subset sorted from them (not recorded which). The receptors were gathered from a man younger than 30 who had mild COVID-19 (a few samples of this study predate the infection). Cell type and time point are not known. Both conserved end residues are part of each CDR3. Each record gives: D gene, J gene, CDR3 length, clone size, V gene, CDR3 protein, CDR3 DNA. The D gene is left open where the match is weak. Clone size is given for some rows only: seen once, a few or many times, or a class if the clone is expanded.

d_gene: -; j_gene: TRBJ2-5; len: 14; abundance: few; v_gene: TRBV7-2; CDR3aa: CASSPNLGSETQYF; CDR3nt: TGTGCCAGCAGCCCCAACCTGGGTTCAGAGACCCAGTACTTC
d_gene: -; j_gene: TRBJ1-1; len: 13; abundance: -; v_gene: TRBV5-1; CDR3aa: CASSFKMNTEAFF; CDR3nt: TGCGCCAGCAGCTTTAAAATGAACACTGAAGCTTTCTTT
d_gene: -; j_gene: TRBJ2-3; len: 14; abundance: -; v_gene: TRBV7-9; CDR3aa: CASSYEGLTDTQYF; CDR3nt: TGTGCCAGCAGCTACGAAGGCCTCACAGATACGCAGTATTTT
d_gene: TRBD1; j_gene: TRBJ2-3; len: 12; abundance: -; v_gene: TRBV12-3/TRBV12-4; CDR3aa: CASSDRGDTQYF; CDR3nt: TGTGCCAGCAGCGACAGGGGGGATACGCAGTATTTT
d_gene: TRBD2; j_gene: TRBJ2-3; len: 17; abundance: -; v_gene: TRBV7-6; CDR3aa: CASSPSLAGGGTDTQYF; CDR3nt: TGTGCCAGCAGCCCGTCGCTAGCGGGGGGGGGCACAGATACGCAGTATTTT
d_gene: TRBD2; j_gene: TRBJ2-1; len: 14; abundance: many; v_gene: TRBV11-2; CDR3aa: CASSRGGPYNEQFF; CDR3nt: TGTGCCAGCAGCCGGGGGGGACCTTACAATGAGCAGTTCTTC
d_gene: TRBD1; j_gene: TRBJ1-5; len: 13; abundance: few; v_gene: TRBV7-2; CDR3aa: CASSPQGEQPQHF; CDR3nt: TGTGCCAGCAGTCCACAGGGGGAACAGCCCCAGCATTTT
d_gene: TRBD1; j_gene: TRBJ1-1; len: 13; abundance: few; v_gene: TRBV29-1; CDR3aa: CSVGQGLNTEAFF; CDR3nt: TGCAGCGTCGGACAGGGTTTGAACACTGAAGCTTTCTTT
d_gene: TRBD1; j_gene: TRBJ1-1; len: 14; abundance: -; v_gene: TRBV29-1; CDR3aa: CSVQTGGYDTEAFF; CDR3nt: TGCAGCGTTCAAACAGGGGGCTACGACACTGAAGCTTTCTTT
d_gene: -; j_gene: TRBJ2-2; len: 16; abundance: few; v_gene: TRBV27; CDR3aa: CASSLLPRANTGELFF; CDR3nt: TGTGCCAGCAGCCTCCTCCCCAGAGCGAACACCGGGGAGCTGTTTTTT
d_gene: -; j_gene: TRBJ2-3; len: 16; abundance: few; v_gene: TRBV2; CDR3aa: CASSGGPSGSTDTQYF; CDR3nt: TGTGCCAGCAGTGGGGGGCCTAGCGGTAGCACAGATACGCAGTATTTT
d_gene: -; j_gene: TRBJ1-1; len: 15; abundance: few; v_gene: TRBV7-9; CDR3aa: CASSPIAGLNTEAFF; CDR3nt: TGTGCCAGCAGCCCAATAGCGGGACTGAACACTGAAGCTTTCTTT
d_gene: -; j_gene: TRBJ2-5; len: 13; abundance: -; v_gene: TRBV7-2; CDR3aa: CASSLEIQETQYF; CDR3nt: TGTGCCAGCAGCTTAGAGATCCAAGAGACCCAGTACTTC
d_gene: TRBD2; j_gene: TRBJ2-4; len: 19; abundance: few; v_gene: TRBV5-8; CDR3aa: CASSVGLAGGLSGKNIQYF; CDR3nt: TGTGCCAGCAGCGTCGGACTAGCGGGGGGGTTGTCAGGCAAAAACATTCAGTACTTC
d_gene: -; j_gene: TRBJ2-3; len: 18; abundance: -; v_gene: TRBV12-3/TRBV12-4; CDR3aa: CASSLMRQDYGATDTQYF; CDR3nt: TGTGCCAGCAGTTTAATGAGACAGGACTACGGGGCCACAGATACGCAGTATTTT
d_gene: -; j_gene: TRBJ2-5; len: 14; abundance: -; v_gene: TRBV9; CDR3aa: CASSIQDTQETQYF; CDR3nt: TGTGCCAGCAGCATCCAGGATACCCAAGAGACCCAGTACTTC
d_gene: -; j_gene: TRBJ2-5; len: 16; abundance: -; v_gene: TRBV4-1; CDR3aa: CASSQVSSGSWETQYF; CDR3nt: TGCGCCAGCAGCCAAGTCTCCAGCGGCAGCTGGGAGACCCAGTACTTC
d_gene: TRBD1; j_gene: TRBJ1-1; len: 15; abundance: few; v_gene: TRBV6-2/TRBV6-3; CDR3aa: CASRSGTGAKTEAFF; CDR3nt: TGTGCCAGCAGATCCGGGACAGGGGCCAAAACTGAAGCTTTCTTT
d_gene: TRBD1; j_gene: TRBJ2-5; len: 14; abundance: few; v_gene: TRBV6-2/TRBV6-3; CDR3aa: CASRRDSKLETQYF; CDR3nt: TGTGCCAGCAGACGGGACAGTAAGTTGGAGACCCAGTACTTC
d_gene: TRBD1; j_gene: TRBJ1-2; len: 14; abundance: few; v_gene: TRBV6-6; CDR3aa: CASRQDRTYYGYTF; CDR3nt: TGTGCCAGCAGGCAGGACAGGACTTACTATGGCTACACCTTC
d_gene: -; j_gene: TRBJ2-3; len: 12; abundance: few; v_gene: TRBV9; CDR3aa: CASSVGLNTQYF; CDR3nt: TGTGCCAGCAGCGTAGGTTTGAATACGCAGTATTTT
d_gene: -; j_gene: TRBJ2-7; len: 11; abundance: few; v_gene: TRBV2; CDR3aa: CASRGFYEQYF; CDR3nt: TGTGCCAGCCGGGGTTTCTACGAGCAGTACTTC
d_gene: TRBD1; j_gene: TRBJ1-5; len: 16; abundance: many; v_gene: TRBV7-6; CDR3aa: CASSLSPRTGDQPQHF; CDR3nt: TGTGCCAGCAGCTTAAGTCCCCGGACAGGGGATCAGCCCCAGCATTTT
d_gene: -; j_gene: TRBJ1-2; len: 12; abundance: -; v_gene: TRBV5-1; CDR3aa: CASSEGNSGYTF; CDR3nt: TGCGCCAGCAGCGAGGGCAACTCTGGCTACACCTTC
d_gene: -; j_gene: TRBJ1-3; len: 18; abundance: few; v_gene: TRBV5-1; CDR3aa: CASSLTFGRAVSGNTIYF; CDR3nt: TGCGCCAGCAGCCTCACCTTCGGCAGGGCGGTCTCTGGAAACACCATATATTTT
d_gene: -; j_gene: TRBJ1-1; len: 13; abundance: many; v_gene: TRBV5-1; CDR3aa: CASRSRRDTEAFF; CDR3nt: TGCGCCAGCAGAAGCAGGAGGGACACTGAAGCTTTCTTT
d_gene: -; j_gene: TRBJ2-3; len: 11; abundance: -; v_gene: TRBV12-3/TRBV12-4; CDR3aa: CASKSWDTQYF; CDR3nt: TGTGCCAGCAAGAGTTGGGATACGCAGTATTTT
d_gene: -; j_gene: TRBJ2-2; len: 14; abundance: -; v_gene: TRBV12-3/TRBV12-4; CDR3aa: CASSPDPNTGELFF; CDR3nt: TGTGCCAGCAGTCCGGACCCGAACACCGGGGAGCTGTTTTTT
d_gene: -; j_gene: TRBJ2-2; len: 15; abundance: many; v_gene: TRBV7-2; CDR3aa: CASSSQGRVAGELFF; CDR3nt: TGTGCCAGCAGCTCCCAGGGGCGCGTGGCCGGGGAGCTGTTTTTT
d_gene: TRBD2; j_gene: TRBJ2-1; len: 15; abundance: many; v_gene: TRBV12-3/TRBV12-4; CDR3aa: CASSPTTSGGGEQFF; CDR3nt: TGTGCCAGCAGTCCAACTACTAGCGGGGGGGGTGAGCAGTTCTTC
d_gene: TRBD2; j_gene: TRBJ2-3; len: 13; abundance: -; v_gene: TRBV7-2; CDR3aa: CASTRGGPDTQYF; CDR3nt: TGTGCCAGCACCCGGGGGGGACCAGATACGCAGTATTTT
d_gene: -; j_gene: TRBJ2-3; len: 13; abundance: -; v_gene: TRBV12-3/TRBV12-4; CDR3aa: CASRPGVMGTQYF; CDR3nt: TGTGCCAGCAGGCCCGGGGTCATGGGGACGCAGTATTTT
d_gene: -; j_gene: TRBJ2-7; len: 15; abundance: few; v_gene: TRBV18; CDR3aa: CASSSGIRRAYEQYF; CDR3nt: TGTGCCAGCTCGTCCGGGATACGGAGGGCCTACGAGCAGTACTTC
d_gene: -; j_gene: TRBJ1-1; len: 14; abundance: many; v_gene: TRBV4-3; CDR3aa: CASSSLGGTTEAFF; CDR3nt: TGCGCCAGCAGCTCTCTGGGGGGCACCACTGAAGCTTTCTTT
d_gene: -; j_gene: TRBJ1-2; len: 12; abundance: few; v_gene: TRBV7-6; CDR3aa: CASSPDGGGYTF; CDR3nt: TGTGCCAGCAGCCCCGACGGGGGCGGCTACACCTTC
d_gene: TRBD2; j_gene: TRBJ2-4; len: 13; abundance: -; v_gene: TRBV7-3; CDR3aa: CASSLGRGDIQYF; CDR3nt: TGTGCCAGCAGCTTAGGGCGGGGGGACATTCAGTACTTC
d_gene: -; j_gene: TRBJ1-2; len: 13; abundance: few; v_gene: TRBV12-3/TRBV12-4; CDR3aa: CASGNQDLEGYTF; CDR3nt: TGTGCCAGCGGGAACCAAGATCTGGAGGGCTACACCTTC
d_gene: -; j_gene: TRBJ2-1; len: 15; abundance: -; v_gene: TRBV7-9; CDR3aa: CASSKGVLGDNEQFF; CDR3nt: TGTGCCAGCAGCAAAGGCGTACTAGGGGACAATGAGCAGTTCTTC
d_gene: -; j_gene: TRBJ1-1; len: 11; abundance: -; v_gene: TRBV6-5; CDR3aa: CASSYGDKAFF; CDR3nt: TGTGCCAGCAGTTACGGGGACAAGGCTTTCTTT
d_gene: -; j_gene: TRBJ2-3; len: 14; abundance: few; v_gene: TRBV7-2; CDR3aa: CASSSGTLRDTQYF; CDR3nt: TGTGCCAGCAGCTCGGGGACTCTGCGAGATACGCAGTATTTT
d_gene: -; j_gene: TRBJ1-1; len: 14; abundance: few; v_gene: TRBV29-1; CDR3aa: CSVSPGSEVTEAFF; CDR3nt: TGCAGCGTGAGCCCCGGATCTGAGGTCACTGAAGCTTTCTTT
d_gene: TRBD1; j_gene: TRBJ1-4; len: 15; abundance: -; v_gene: TRBV5-1; CDR3aa: CASSFAGTGREKLFF; CDR3nt: TGCGCCAGCAGCTTTGCCGGGACAGGGAGGGAAAAACTGTTTTTT
d_gene: -; j_gene: TRBJ1-3; len: 14; abundance: few; v_gene: TRBV12-3/TRBV12-4; CDR3aa: CASRPSGAADTIYF; CDR3nt: TGTGCCAGCAGGCCCTCCGGGGCAGCAGACACCATATATTTT
d_gene: -; j_gene: TRBJ1-6; len: 14; abundance: -; v_gene: TRBV5-5; CDR3aa: CASSLVGLNSPLHF; CDR3nt: TGTGCCAGCAGCTTGGTGGGCCTCAATTCACCCCTCCACTTT
d_gene: TRBD2; j_gene: TRBJ2-2; len: 14; abundance: few; v_gene: TRBV20-1; CDR3aa: CKHRLAGNTGELFF; CDR3nt: TGCAAACACCGACTAGCGGGAAACACCGGGGAGCTGTTTTTT
d_gene: -; j_gene: TRBJ2-5; len: 14; abundance: -; v_gene: TRBV5-1; CDR3aa: CASSSGELQETQYF; CDR3nt: TGCGCCAGCTCCTCAGGGGAACTACAAGAGACCCAGTACTTC
d_gene: -; j_gene: TRBJ2-3; len: 17; abundance: many; v_gene: TRBV7-2; CDR3aa: CASTLGGGAPSTDTQYF; CDR3nt: TGTGCCAGCACTTTAGGAGGGGGCGCTCCTTCCACAGATACGCAGTATTTT
d_gene: -; j_gene: TRBJ2-1; len: 15; abundance: few; v_gene: TRBV5-1; CDR3aa: CASSQGGGSYNEQFF; CDR3nt: TGCGCCAGCAGCCAGGGGGGCGGCTCCTACAATGAGCAGTTCTTC
d_gene: -; j_gene: TRBJ1-2; len: 11; abundance: few; v_gene: TRBV20-1; CDR3aa: CSAGRSYGYTF; CDR3nt: TGCAGTGCCGGGCGGAGCTATGGCTACACCTTC
d_gene: -; j_gene: TRBJ2-2; len: 14; abundance: -; v_gene: TRBV10-3; CDR3aa: CAISVNREPGELFF; CDR3nt: TGTGCCATCAGTGTAAACAGGGAACCCGGGGAGCTGTTTTTT
d_gene: -; j_gene: TRBJ2-2; len: 13; abundance: -; v_gene: TRBV6-5; CDR3aa: CASKDTNTGELFF; CDR3nt: TGTGCCAGCAAGGATACGAACACCGGGGAGCTGTTTTTT
d_gene: TRBD1; j_gene: TRBJ2-1; len: 17; abundance: -; v_gene: TRBV7-9; CDR3aa: CASSSRLPGQGANEQFF; CDR3nt: TGTGCCAGCAGCTCAAGGCTCCCGGGACAGGGGGCGAATGAGCAGTTCTTC
d_gene: -; j_gene: TRBJ1-2; len: 12; abundance: few; v_gene: TRBV7-2; CDR3aa: CASSFDNYGYTF; CDR3nt: TGTGCCAGCAGCTTTGACAACTATGGCTACACCTTC
d_gene: TRBD2; j_gene: TRBJ2-1; len: 15; abundance: -; v_gene: TRBV5-1; CDR3aa: CASSPTGTSGNEQFF; CDR3nt: TGCGCCAGCAGCCCTACCGGGACTAGTGGCAATGAGCAGTTCTTC
d_gene: -; j_gene: TRBJ2-7; len: 13; abundance: -; v_gene: TRBV3-1; CDR3aa: CASSQDLGGEQYF; CDR3nt: TGTGCCAGCAGCCAAGATTTGGGCGGCGAGCAGTACTTC